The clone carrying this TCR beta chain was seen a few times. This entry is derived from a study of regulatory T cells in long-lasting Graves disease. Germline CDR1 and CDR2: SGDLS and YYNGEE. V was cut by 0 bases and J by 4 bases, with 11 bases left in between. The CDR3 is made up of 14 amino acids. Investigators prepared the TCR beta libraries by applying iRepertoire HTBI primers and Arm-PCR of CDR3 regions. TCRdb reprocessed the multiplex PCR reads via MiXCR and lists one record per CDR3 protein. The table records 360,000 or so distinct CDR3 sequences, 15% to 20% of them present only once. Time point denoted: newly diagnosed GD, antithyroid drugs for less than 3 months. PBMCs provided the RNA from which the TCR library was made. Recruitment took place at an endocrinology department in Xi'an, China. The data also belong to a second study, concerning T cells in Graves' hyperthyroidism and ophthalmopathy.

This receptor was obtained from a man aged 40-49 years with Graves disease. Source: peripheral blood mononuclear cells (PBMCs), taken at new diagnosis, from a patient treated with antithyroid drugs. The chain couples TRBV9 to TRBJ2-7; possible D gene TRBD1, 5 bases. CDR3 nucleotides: TGTGCCAGCAGCGTAGACTTAGGGGCATACGAGCAGTACTTC. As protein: CASSVDLGAYEQYF.